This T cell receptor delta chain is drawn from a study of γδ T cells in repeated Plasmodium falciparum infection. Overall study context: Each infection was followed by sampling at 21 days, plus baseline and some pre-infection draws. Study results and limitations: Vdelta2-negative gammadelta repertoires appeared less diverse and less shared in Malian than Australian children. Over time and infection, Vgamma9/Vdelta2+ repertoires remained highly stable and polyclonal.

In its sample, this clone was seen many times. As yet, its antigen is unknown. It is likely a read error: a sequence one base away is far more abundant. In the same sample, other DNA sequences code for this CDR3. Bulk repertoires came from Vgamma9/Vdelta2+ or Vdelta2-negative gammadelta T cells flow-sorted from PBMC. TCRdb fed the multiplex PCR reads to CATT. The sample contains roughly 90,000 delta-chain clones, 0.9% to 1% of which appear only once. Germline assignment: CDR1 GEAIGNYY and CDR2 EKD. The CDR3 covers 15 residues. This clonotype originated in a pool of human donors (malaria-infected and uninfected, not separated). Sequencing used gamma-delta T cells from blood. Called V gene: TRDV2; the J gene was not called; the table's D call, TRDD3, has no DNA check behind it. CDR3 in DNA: TGTGCCTGTGACACCGTGGGGGGATCTAAAGATAAACTCATTTTT. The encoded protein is CACDTVGGSKDKLIF.